This TCR beta chain was found in a study of cytomegalovirus exposure and HLA in healthy donors. The table lists this clone with a count of one. The PCR made use of 60 Vbeta and 13 Jbeta primers. Profiling relied on immunoSEQ multiplex PCR, and the TCRdb table lists in-frame clones only, not all of them. The data hold nearly 80,000 clones, with approximately 79% observed a single time. Trimming pared 9 bases from V and 0 bases from J, leaving 12 bases between. There are 13 residues in the CDR3. CDR1 and CDR2 from the germline V gene are MNHNY and SVGAGI (reference sequence). The J gene is TRBJ2-7, the V gene TRBV6-6; D is uncertain. Input material: PBMCs. This sequence originates from a woman in her forties in good health and CMV-seropositive. The CDR3 nucleotides are TGTGCCAGTAATTTAGCCAGCTCCTACGAGCAGTACTTC. Its protein product is CASNLASSYEQYF.